The 2 T cell receptor beta chains given below trace back to one sample, sequenced in a study of T cell changes during pregnancy in multiple sclerosis. The protocol was immunoSEQ multiplex PCR, while the TCRdb copy is restricted to in-frame clones and leaves out a portion. Counted here are about 98,000 clones, around 92% occurring once; the ten biggest clones make up roughly 2.3%. Sequenced here: peripheral blood, sampled after pregnancy. Receptors were obtained from a female donor in good health, enrolled as a control in a pregnancy study.

V is TRBV7-9 and J is TRBJ2-1, with 14 bases aligning to TRBD2. After removal of 4 bases from V and 9 bases from J, the junction contained 11 bases not matched to a gene. The CDR3 is 17 amino acids. The germline gives CDR1 SEHNR, CDR2 FQNEAQ (reference sequence). The CDR3 protein is CASSSSPGLAGVREQFF. CDR3 bases: TGTGCCAGCAGCTCGAGCCCGGGACTAGCGGGAGTTCGTGAGCAGTTCTTC.

The J gene is TRBJ2-1, the V gene TRBV10-2; D call uncertain. V was clipped by 0 bases and J by 6 bases, with 6 bases between them. This CDR3 is 13 amino acids long. Germline assignment: CDR1 WSHSY and CDR2 SAAADI. The CDR3 spells CASSESNGNEQFF. CDR3 nucleotide sequence: TGCGCCAGCAGTGAGTCCAACGGCAATGAGCAGTTCTTC.